The rows below give T cell receptor beta chains drawn from one sample of a study of blood T cell repertoires in COVID-19. Libraries were prepared by immunoSEQ multiplex PCR; TCRdb keeps only in-frame clonotypes and omits some of them. The table records approximately 200,000 clones, 75% to 90% of them present only once. Sequencing used peripheral blood. The receptors come from a man between 65 and 80 years old with active or convalescent COVID-19. The CDR3 runs from the conserved cysteine through the conserved F or W. The D gene is left open where the match is weak.

CDR3 | DNA | J | D | V
CASSTLGQGEKLFF | TGTGCCAGTAGTACCCTTGGACAGGGTGAAAAACTGTTTTTT | TRBJ1-4 | TRBD1 | TRBV19
CASSLPGQGFWEQYF | TGTGCCAGCAGTCTCCCGGGACAGGGGTTTTGGGAGCAGTACTTC | TRBJ2-7 | TRBD1 | TRBV2
CASSEQGFQNTGELFF | TGTGCCAGCAGCGAGCAGGGTTTTCAGAACACCGGGGAGCTGTTTTTT | TRBJ2-2 | - | TRBV11-3
CASSPATGGNFNEQFF | TGCGCCAGCAGCCCGGCTACCGGAGGGAATTTCAATGAGCAGTTCTTC | TRBJ2-1 | - | TRBV4-3
CASSEGQVNTEAFF | TGTGCCAGCAGCGAGGGACAGGTAAACACTGAAGCTTTCTTT | TRBJ1-1 | TRBD1 | TRBV3-1/TRBV3-2
CGVSSPTGLKHNEKLFF | TGCGGCGTTAGTAGTCCCACAGGGCTAAAACACAATGAAAAACTGTTTTTT | TRBJ1-4 | - | TRBV28
CASTSGGEPQYF | TGTGCCAGCACCTCCGGAGGGGAACCCCAGTACTTC | TRBJ2-5 | - | TRBV12-3/TRBV12-4
CASSEGGSLLNNEQFF | TGTGCCAGCAGTGAAGGGGGGAGTCTTCTTAACAATGAGCAGTTCTTC | TRBJ2-1 | - | TRBV25-1
CASMSSGRLEQFF | TGTGCCAGCATGTCTAGCGGGAGGCTTGAGCAGTTCTTC | TRBJ2-1 | TRBD2 | TRBV12-3/TRBV12-4
CASSAMGEEEEKLFF | TGTGCCAGCAGCGCTATGGGGGAGGAGGAGGAAAAACTGTTTTTT | TRBJ1-4 | - | TRBV9